This T cell receptor (beta chain) was retrieved from a study of beta chain features in type 1 diabetes (dated by TCRdb to about 2018). Regarding the study in general: Patients and healthy donors did not differ in mean age, gender distribution, total cell number or subset yield. Regulatory and stem cell-like memory subsets were isolated from only 8 patients and roughly eight healthy donors, whereas naive and central memory subsets came from all 30 or so donors. Across all samples, some 100,000,000 sorted cells were examined, and cell number per subset correlated strongly with RNA yield. In the study, recently diagnosed type 1 diabetes patients and matched healthy donors were compared on the TCRB repertoires of their sorted circulating CD4+ T cell subsets.

The entire isolated RNA was reverse transcribed using the High Capacity cDNA Reverse Transcription Kit, and thus expressed TCRB transcripts were sequenced. Deep immunoSEQ sequencing was performed on naive, central memory and regulatory T cell samples, with an average of roughly 4 million total reads per sample. After sorted cells were lysed in RLT buffer, RNA was extracted with DNase-treated RNeasy Micro or Mini kits, with the choice depending on cell number. To prevent cross-contamination, every cell subset was processed on its own, while patient and healthy donor samples were processed together. Using the immunoSEQ multiplex PCR, TCRB sequences were amplified from cDNA into 87-bp fragments spanning the CDR3 region. Amplicons were sequenced on the Illumina HiSeq platform. The authors processed their data as follows. PCR bias was corrected computationally using synthetic template baselines, and reads within Hamming distance 2 were collapsed, with unmergeable singletons discarded. By aligning reads against IMGT, V, D and J genes, CDR3 length, and insertions or deletions at six rearrangement sites were assigned. Within each subset, clonotype counts were normalized to the number of sorted cells before true diversity and Gini coefficients were calculated with the tcR R package. The overlap coefficient, calculated on TCRB nucleotide sequences, was used to quantify repertoire sharing. Held by TCRdb, this immuneACCESS table contains in-frame sequences only and omits some clones. Under half of the omission traces to an unresolved V gene where checked; the cause of the rest is unknown. V and J calls plus clone size are reproduced from that table; the DNA served to infer D and trimming. In all, the sample holds roughly 140,000 clones, and 11% of those were seen once. Over 2% of the sample is taken by the ten largest.

From each donor, a single peripheral blood sample of about 110 mL on average was drawn into heparinised tubes. A BD FACSAria II and a panel including CD45RO, CCR7, CD25, CD127, CD95 and CD27 were used to sort naive, central memory, regulatory and stem cell-like memory CD4+ T cells. A purity above 95% was achieved for all sorted populations. Right away, PBMCs were isolated by Lymphoprep density gradient centrifugation and were stained directly, with no culture step. So that batch effects would be minimized, each experiment stained and sorted samples in pairs, pairing one healthy donor with one patient. Beyond this particular receptor, the publication reports: PCR may preferentially amplify shorter templates, but because patient and control samples were amplified and corrected together, any resulting skew would affect both groups equally. Naive, central memory and regulatory TCRB repertoires appeared to be more similar among patients than among healthy donors. HLA sub-analyses involved small numbers of individuals, so any influence of HLA type on TCRB rearrangement remained unresolved. Because cDNA was sequenced instead of genomic DNA, highly expressing activated cells could be over-represented, though the groups showed no difference in activation or CD3 levels. A moderate but significant shortening of TCRB CDR3 length was observed in type 1 diabetes patients in all four CD4+ subsets. At VDJ recombination sites, type 1 diabetes patients had fewer insertions and more deleted nucleotides, which implies abnormalities in thymic rearrangement.

V is reduced by 0 bases and J by 6 bases, leaving a spacing of 11 bases between them. The CDR3 holds 15 amino acids from the cysteine to the phenylalanine. Only the CDR3 DNA stays, 45 bases, in frame from base 1. CDR1 and CDR2, looked up from the germline V gene, are LGHNA and YSLEER. As to this clone: Its antigen remains undetermined. Per-nucleotide qualities are absent, and no much larger clonotype sits a single base away.

This chain joins TRBV4-3 to TRBJ2-2; the D gene is perhaps TRBD2, from 5 matching bases. The receptor comes from a man aged 18 to 35 in good health. The sample comprised central memory CD4+ T cells from blood. The CDR3 corresponds to CASSQEQLDPGELFF. In nucleotides, the sequence is TGCGCCAGCAGCCAAGAGCAACTAGACCCCGGGGAGCTGTTTTTT.